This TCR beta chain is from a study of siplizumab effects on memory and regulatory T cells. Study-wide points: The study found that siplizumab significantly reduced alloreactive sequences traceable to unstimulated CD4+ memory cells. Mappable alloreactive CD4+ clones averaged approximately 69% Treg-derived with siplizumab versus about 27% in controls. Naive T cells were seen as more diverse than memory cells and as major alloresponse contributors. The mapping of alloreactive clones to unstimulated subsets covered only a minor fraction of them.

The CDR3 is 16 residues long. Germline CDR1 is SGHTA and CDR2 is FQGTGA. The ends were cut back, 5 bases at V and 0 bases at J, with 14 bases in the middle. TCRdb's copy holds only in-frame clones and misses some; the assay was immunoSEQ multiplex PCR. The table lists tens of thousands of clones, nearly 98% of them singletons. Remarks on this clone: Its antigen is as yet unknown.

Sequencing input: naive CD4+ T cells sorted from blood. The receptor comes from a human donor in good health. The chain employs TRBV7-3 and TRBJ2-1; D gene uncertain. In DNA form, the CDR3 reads TGTGCCAGCAGCCTCCGGGCCCAGAGCTCCTACAATGAGCAGTTCTTC. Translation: CASSLRAQSSYNEQFF.